A selection of T cell receptor beta chains follows, all from one sample in a study of blood T cells in healthy people across ages. TCRdb re-derived calls from the 5' RACE reads in MiXCR, one entry per CDR3 protein. This sample has 2 million or so distinct CDR3 sequences; about 50% occur once, and the top ten carry approximately 2%. Sequenced material: blood. The receptors shown here come from a woman aged 40-49 years in good health. Each CDR3 is given with its conserved first and last residue. Each record gives: V gene, J gene, D gene, clone size, CDR3 DNA, CDR3 protein. A D gene is named only where the DNA matches it firmly. Size is omitted from some rows. Given values are once, few, many or a class for expanded clones.

TRBV10-2,TRBJ2-4,-,few,TGCGCCAGCAGTGAGGTAGCCAAAAACATTCAGTACTTC,CASSEVAKNIQYF
TRBV20-1,TRBJ2-1,TRBD2,few,TGCAGTGCTCCCAACCCCGGGCTAGCGGGAGCCTTCTCCTACAATGAGCAGTTCTTC,CSAPNPGLAGAFSYNEQFF
TRBV6-5,TRBJ1-4,TRBD1,-,TGTGCCAGCAGAGGGACAGGGGAAGGGGAAGGGGAAAAACTGTTTTTT,CASRGTGEGEGEKLFF
TRBV20-1,TRBJ2-1,-,-,TGCAGTGCTCGCGATACCCGGAGCTCCTACAATGAGCAGTTCTTC,CSARDTRSSYNEQFF
TRBV4-3,TRBJ1-1,-,few,TGCGCCAGCAGCCAAGATAATAGGGTAGGCACTGAAGCTTTCTTT,CASSQDNRVGTEAFF
TRBV20-1,TRBJ2-4,TRBD2,-,TGCAGTGCATCGCTAGCGGGGGAAAACAAAAACATTCAGTACTTC,CSASLAGENKNIQYF
TRBV11-1,TRBJ1-6,-,-,TGTGCCAGCAGCTCAACCCCTTTTGGAGGACAGACGCGGTCCTATAATTCACCCCTCCACTTT,CASSSTPFGGQTRSYNSPLHF
TRBV20-1,TRBJ2-6,-,few,TGCTCCCCTCCCCCCCGAGGGGGTCTCTCTGGGGCCAACGTCCTGACTTTC,CSPPPRGGLSGANVLTF
TRBV7-2,TRBJ1-4,-,-,TGTGCCAGCAGCCCTGACCTCTCAAGGCCCCTGAGCGGACTGTTTTTT,CASSPDLSRPLSGLFF
TRBV9,TRBJ2-2,TRBD1,-,TGTGCCAGCAGCTCGCGGACAGGGGCGGATGCGAACACCGGGGAGCTGTTTTTT,CASSSRTGADANTGELFF
TRBV20-1,TRBJ2-2,TRBD2,-,TGCAGTGCCCAGGACCCCGGGACTAGCGGCCTCACCGGGGAGCTGTTTTTT,CSAQDPGTSGLTGELFF
TRBV20-1,TRBJ2-1,TRBD2,few,TGCAGTGTAACGGGGGGGCCCTACAATGAGCAGTTCTTC,CSVTGGPYNEQFF
TRBV7-2,TRBJ1-2,-,few,TGTGCCAGCAGCAAAACAGGAAGTAACTATGGCTACACCTTC,CASSKTGSNYGYTF
TRBV4-2,TRBJ2-7,-,-,TGTGCCAGCAGCCAAGAATTACGGGCCTACGATCAGTACTTC,CASSQELRAYDQYF
TRBV7-2,TRBJ2-5,TRBD2,few,TGTGCCAGCAGCTCTTCAGCGGGGGGGTGGGAGACCCAGTACTTC,CASSSSAGGWETQYF
TRBV7-2,TRBJ2-3,TRBD2,few,TGTGCCAGCAGCTTAGTGGGACTAGCGGTTAGCACAGATACGCAGTATTTT,CASSLVGLAVSTDTQYF
TRBV29-1,TRBJ2-7,TRBD1,many,TGCAGCCATGGGACAGGGTACGAGCAGTACTTC,CSHGTGYEQYF
TRBV10-3,TRBJ2-7,TRBD2,few,TGTGCCATCAGTAACCCCAATAGCGGGGGGTTCTACAATGAGCAGTACTTC,CAISNPNSGGFYNEQYF
TRBV29-1,TRBJ2-1,TRBD2,-,TGCAGCGTTGAAGGGGTAGCGGGACCCACGGATGAGCAGTTCTTC,CSVEGVAGPTDEQFF
TRBV7-2,TRBJ2-5,TRBD1,few,TGTGCCAGCAGCCGGGACAGCCTTTCTGAGACCCAGTACTTC,CASSRDSLSETQYF
TRBV9,TRBJ1-2,-,-,TGTGCCAGCAGCGTGCGATCTGGGGCACGAAATGGCTACACCTTC,CASSVRSGARNGYTF
TRBV5-5,TRBJ2-7,-,-,TGTGCCAGCAGCTTGGGTCTGGCATCCCGGACCCACGAGCAGTACTTC,CASSLGLASRTHEQYF
TRBV12-3/TRBV12-4,TRBJ2-3,-,-,TGTGCCAGCAGCAACTCTCGTAGGGCCTTTCCAGATACGCAGTATTTT,CASSNSRRAFPDTQYF
TRBV15,TRBJ2-3,-,-,TGTGCCACCAGCAGAGATCGGGGAAGAACAGATACGCAGTATTTT,CATSRDRGRTDTQYF
TRBV5-1,TRBJ2-1,-,few,TGCGCCAGCACCCTTCGTGCACGGGGGCGCAATGAGCAGTTCTTC,CASTLRARGRNEQFF
TRBV13,TRBJ2-4,-,-,TGTGCCAGCAGCTTAGGCGAAAGGGAAAACATTCAGTACTTC,CASSLGERENIQYF
TRBV6-6,TRBJ2-5,-,-,TGTGCCAGCAGTTACCCCGACAGGAGGGGAGAGACCCAGTACTTC,CASSYPDRRGETQYF
TRBV7-2,TRBJ2-7,-,-,TGTGCCAGCAGCCGCCGTGGGACTGAGCCCTATGAGCAGTACTTC,CASSRRGTEPYEQYF
TRBV12-3/TRBV12-4,TRBJ1-6,-,-,TGTGCCAGCAGTTTTTCGTCAGGAGACTACTATAATTCACCCCTCCACTTT,CASSFSSGDYYNSPLHF
TRBV10-3,TRBJ2-7,-,few,TGTGCCATCAGCCGACAGGTCACCTACGAGCAGTACTTC,CAISRQVTYEQYF
TRBV9,TRBJ1-6,-,-,TGTGCCAGCAGCGTAGGTTCACAGAAAACTTCACCCCTCCACTTT,CASSVGSQKTSPLHF
TRBV5-6,TRBJ1-6,-,-,TGTGCCAGCAGCTTGGATGGTCCAGGGAACATTTTACCCCTCCACTTT,CASSLDGPGNILPLHF
TRBV11-2,TRBJ2-1,-,few,TGTGCCAGCAGCTTGGACCCTTCCCACAATGAGCAGTTCTTC,CASSLDPSHNEQFF
TRBV7-8,TRBJ2-4,-,-,TGTGCCAGCAGCTTAGATCCGAGGGGTTCCAAAAACATTCAGTACTTC,CASSLDPRGSKNIQYF
TRBV15,TRBJ2-1,-,-,TGTGCCACCAGCAGAGAGCCCGGGGGCGGCTACGACAATGAGCAGTTCTTC,CATSREPGGGYDNEQFF
TRBV5-1,TRBJ2-7,TRBD1,few,TGCGCCAGCGGAAAGGACAGGCCACCCTACGAGCAGTACTTC,CASGKDRPPYEQYF
TRBV6-2/TRBV6-3,TRBJ2-1,TRBD2,few,TGTGCCAGCAGATCCGGGGGACTAGCGGGGGGCCCCTCCTACAATGAGCAGTTCTTC,CASRSGGLAGGPSYNEQFF
TRBV7-3,TRBJ2-5,-,-,TGTGCCAGCAGCCTTCCAGGGGAGACCCGGTACTTC,CASSLPGETRYF
TRBV12-3/TRBV12-4,TRBJ1-2,-,-,TGTGCCAGCAGTTTAGGAATCTCCAGGGAGACATTCTATGGCTACACCTTC,CASSLGISRETFYGYTF
TRBV20-1,TRBJ1-2,-,-,TGCAGTGCTAGAGATCGGGGCAGATCCGTCCATGGCTACACCTTC,CSARDRGRSVHGYTF
TRBV27,TRBJ1-1,-,-,TGTGCCAGCAGTCAGATATCGGGTGGCACTGAAGCTTTCTTT,CASSQISGGTEAFF
TRBV4-2,TRBJ2-1,-,-,TGTGCCAGCAGCCAAGATCTACGGGGCCCAGAGCAGTTCTTC,CASSQDLRGPEQFF